Each of the 19 T cell receptor beta chains below was sequenced from the same sample in a study of blood T cells in healthy people across ages (dated by TCRdb to about 2015). Libraries were constructed by 5' RACE. The listed sequencing device is Illumina HiSeq 2500. A second PCR of roughly 7 to 11 cycles was performed with a sample-barcoded 5' primer and a J-beta primer mix. The public reads were run again by TCRdb, first through fastp at Q25 and then through MiXCR, and only productive beta chains were kept. Here each entry gathers all rows of one CDR3 protein and keeps the most common genes and DNA. The sample table records fewer than 1,000,000 distinct CDR3 sequences; 46% of these occur just once. The ten largest account for 18% of the sample. The sequencing input was blood. Receptor source: an elderly man in good health.

The V gene is TRBV3-1, the J gene TRBJ2-1; D is unclear. Germline V CDR1 and CDR2: LGHDT, YNNKEL (reference sequence). V was trimmed by 1 base and J by 0 bases, leaving 7 bases between them. The CDR3 has 15 amino acids. The CDR3 loop is CASSQAQSSYNEQFF. CDR3 in DNA: TGTGCCAGCAGCCAAGCACAAAGCTCCTACAATGAGCAGTTCTTC.

This clonotype was counted only a few times. One junction end does not reproduce the germline sequence, and a read error may be involved. This rearrangement joins TRBV7-7 to TRBJ1-1, with 9 bases fitting TRBD1. The CDR3 length is 13 residues. The germline V gene encodes CDR1 SSHAT and CDR2 FNYEAQ (reference sequence). Written as DNA, the CDR3 is TGTGCTAGCAGCCGGACAGGGGACACTGAAGCTTTCTTT. As protein: CASSRTGDTEAFF.

V is TRBV5-1 and J is TRBJ2-7, with TRBD1 matching over 9 bases. The germline CDR1 and CDR2 sequences are SGHRS and YFSETQ. Trimming took 4 bases from V and 2 from J; bases not matched to a gene: 4. The CDR3 has 14 amino acids. The DNA of the CDR3 is TGCGCCAGCAGCGGGACAGGGCAGACCTACGAGCAGTACTTC. Residues: CASSGTGQTYEQYF.

The V gene is TRBV7-2, the J gene TRBJ2-2; TRBD1 agrees at 7 bases. Germline V gives CDR1 SGHTA, CDR2 FQGNSA. The J segment lost 7 bases and the V segment lost 1 base, leaving 6 bases of the junction unmatched. The CDR3 consists of 15 residues. The CDR3 sequence: CASSLVGQGVGELFF. CDR3 in DNA: TGTGCCAGCAGCTTAGTAGGCCAGGGGGTCGGGGAGCTGTTTTTT. The full variable domain, in which reference TRBV7-2 and TRBJ2-2 provide the parts outside the CDR3, is GAGVSQSPSNKVTEKGKDVELRCDPISGHTALYWYRQSLGQGLEFLIYFQGNSAPDKSGLPSDRFSAERTGGSVSTLTIQRTQQEDSAVYLCASSLVGQGVGELFFGEGSRLTVL.

This chain connects TRBV20-1 to TRBJ2-6; TRBD2 matches at 8 bases. The CDR3 consists of 17 residues. The germline V gene encodes CDR1 DFQATT and CDR2 SNEGSKA (reference sequence). Losses at the gene ends were 6 bases for V and 0 bases for J; bases not matched to a gene: 10. In nucleotides, the CDR3 is TGCAGTGCCGCCGGGAGGGACTTCAACTCTGGGGCCAACGTCCTGACTTTC. Protein sequence: CSAAGRDFNSGANVLTF.

The chain is built from TRBV12-3 or TRBV12-4 and TRBJ1-6; the D is unclear. This CDR3 comprises 14 residues. The V end lost 4 bases, the J end lost 5 bases, and 9 bases lay between the germline ends. CDR3 protein: CASSSSLDNSPLHF. DNA of the CDR3: TGTGCCAGCAGTTCATCACTCGATAATTCACCCCTCCACTTT.

Comments on this clonotype: It may be a read error: a sequence one base away is much more abundant. The chain's CDR3 is CASSFGSSCNEQFF. The CDR3 DNA reads TGTGCCAGCAGTTTTGGTAGCTCCTGCAATGAGCAGTTCTTC. This rearrangement joins TRBV12-3 or TRBV12-4 to TRBJ2-1; no definite D call. The CDR3 has 14 residues.

This rearrangement joins TRBV29-1 to TRBJ2-5; either TRBD1 or TRBD2 may supply D (5 bases each). CDR3 size: 11 residues. Trimming cost V 8 bases and J 5 bases, with 12 bases left between them. Germline-derived CDR1 and CDR2 are SQVTM and ANQGSEA. CDR3 residues: CSWRWGETQYF. CDR3 in DNA: TGCAGCTGGCGCTGGGGGGAGACCCAGTACTTC.

The CDR3 loop is CASSLEAASVTDTQYF. The CDR3 DNA sequence: TGCGCCAGCAGCTTGGAGGCGGCTAGCGTTACAGATACGCAGTATTTT. This chain links TRBV5-1 with TRBJ2-3; TRBD2 might be the D (6 bases). CDR1 and CDR2 from the germline V gene are SGHRS and YFSETQ. The CDR3 has 16 residues. Trimming shortened V by 0 bases and J by 3 bases, and 14 bases separated the two germline ends.

This clonotype showed up many times. The chain recombines TRBV21-1 with TRBJ2-1; the D call TRBD1 from the table was never checked on the DNA. TRBV21-1 has pseudogene status. CDR3 size: 13 residues. DNA for the CDR3: TGTGCCAGCAACCGGGACAGTGGGAGTGAGCAGTTCTTC. It encodes CASNRDSGSEQFF.

This chain links TRBV11-1 with TRBJ2-3, with 12 bases aligning to TRBD2. V lost 5 bases to trimming and J lost 2 bases; unmatched junction nucleotides: 23. This CDR3 has 22 residues. Germline V gene sequence: CDR1 SGHAT, CDR2 FQDESV (reference sequence). CDR3 sequence reads: CASSDPQGASGRATGPTDTQYF. DNA of the CDR3: TGTGCCAGCAGCGACCCACAGGGGGCTAGCGGGAGGGCCACCGGGCCCACAGATACGCAGTATTTT.

In this sample, this clonotype turned up a few times. This chain connects TRBV11-1 to TRBJ2-5; unclear D gene. Trimming removed 5 bases at V and 1 base at J, with 11 bases between. This CDR3 has 14 residues. Germline lookup yields CDR1 SGHAT and CDR2 FQDESV (reference sequence). The CDR3 here is CASSPLRPQETQYF. CDR3 in DNA: TGTGCCAGCAGCCCCCTCCGGCCCCAAGAGACCCAGTACTTC.

On this clonotype: Germline is not matched at one junction end, which may reflect a read error. J is TRBJ1-1 and V is TRBV2; unclear D gene. The length of the CDR3 is 11 residues. Looked up from germline, CDR1 is SNHLY and CDR2 is FYNNEI. CDR3 sequence (DNA): TGTGCCAGGAGTGGGAACACTGAAGCTTTCTTT. Residues: CARSGNTEAFF.

The rearrangement links TRBV7-9 to TRBJ2-5, with 7 bases matching TRBD1. Germline V gene sequence: CDR1 SEHNR, CDR2 FQNEAQ (reference sequence). The trim removed 6 bases at V and 3 bases at J, leaving 10 bases unmatched. The CDR3 totals 15 residues. Here the CDR3 DNA reads TGTGCCAGCAGTCCGGGACAGCTGTACGAAGAGACCCAGTACTTC. It yields the protein CASSPGQLYEETQYF.

This chain connects TRBV5-4 to TRBJ2-1; 10 bases fit TRBD2. Looked up from germline, CDR1 is SGHNT and CDR2 is YYREEE (reference sequence). The CDR3 covers 15 residues. Trimming at V came to 7 bases and at J to 2 bases, leaving 6 bases not matched to a gene. CDR3 DNA sequence: TGTGCCAGCGGGCCAGCGGGAGGGCCCTACAATGAGCAGTTCTTC. It encodes CASGPAGGPYNEQFF.

The rearrangement uses TRBV2 and TRBJ2-7; unclear D gene. From germline, CDR1 is SNHLY and CDR2 FYNNEI. The germline V and J ends were trimmed by 0 bases and 7 bases, with 16 bases remaining between them. The length of the CDR3 is 15 residues. The CDR3 sequence is CASSEAGPPYNEQYF. The CDR3 DNA is TGTGCCAGCAGTGAAGCCGGGCCTCCCTACAATGAGCAGTACTTC.

This clonotype was observed many times. The V and J genes are TRBV20-1 and TRBJ2-3, with 12 nucleotides matching TRBD2. The CDR3 covers 17 residues. CDR1 is DFQATT, CDR2 SNEGSKA, per germline (reference sequence). The trim removed 6 bases at V and 1 base at J, leaving 11 bases unmatched. The CDR3 sequence is CSAFVTSGRLGTDTQYF. The CDR3 DNA reads TGCAGTGCGTTCGTCACTAGCGGGAGGCTCGGCACAGATACGCAGTATTTT.

The chain employs TRBV2 and TRBJ2-7; D is undetermined. Trimming took off 3 bases at V and 5 bases at J, with 5 bases between the two ends. The germline gives CDR1 SNHLY, CDR2 FYNNEI. The CDR3 spans 11 residues. CDR3 region: CASSELDEQYF. The CDR3 nucleotides are TGTGCCAGCAGTGAGTTGGACGAGCAGTACTTC.

This clonotype was seen a few times. J is TRBJ2-3 and V is TRBV20-1; D is perhaps TRBD2 (6 bases). Between the trimmed V and J ends, which lost 3 bases and 1 base, there was a span of 11 bases. Germline CDR1 reads DFQATT; CDR2 reads SNEGSKA (reference sequence). The CDR3 runs to 14 residues. The CDR3 DNA reads as TGCAGTGCTAGGCTTCGACTAGGCACAGATACGCAGTATTTT. Its translation: CSARLRLGTDTQYF.